This passage covers 23 T cell receptor beta chains from one sample sequenced in a study of Tregs in tolerant kidney transplant recipients. Clones were sequenced by immunoSEQ multiplex PCR, and TCRdb holds only the in-frame ones, with some missing. The data show fewer than 80,000 clones, with roughly 98% seen just once and nearly 0.35% held by the top ten. The specimen comprised Tregs from blood, sampled before the transplant. The receptors originated from a human donor who received a combined kidney and bone marrow transplant.

The chain has TRBV21-1 and TRBJ1-5; TRBD1 was called by the table and not checked on the DNA. TRBV21-1 is termed a pseudogene. The CDR3 is 13 residues long. CDR3 nucleotides: TGTGCCAGCAGCGCCCGACAGGAACAGCCCCAGCATTTT. It specifies CASSARQEQPQHF.

The CDR3 sequence: CASSIPGTAIYGYTF. DNA of the CDR3: TGTGCCAGTAGTATACCTGGGACAGCCATCTATGGCTACACCTTC. The J gene is TRBJ1-2, the V gene TRBV19, with 7 bases identical to TRBD1. Looked up from germline, CDR1 is LNHDA and CDR2 is SQIVND (reference sequence). This CDR3 has 15 residues. The V segment lost 2 bases and the J segment 4 bases; nucleotides outside the gene matches: 7.

In DNA, the CDR3 is TGCGCCAGCAGCCAAGATTGGACTAGCGGGGTAGCGGGAGATACGCAGTATTTT. Translating it yields CASSQDWTSGVAGDTQYF. The chain links TRBV4-3 to TRBJ2-3; 12 nucleotides agree with TRBD2. With V trimmed by 0 bases and J by 5 bases, 9 bases remained unmatched. Germline lookup yields CDR1 LGHNA and CDR2 YSLEER. The CDR3 is made up of 18 amino acids.

This rearrangement joins TRBV18 to TRBJ2-3; D gene unclear. Germline assignment: CDR1 KGHSH and CDR2 LQKENI. This CDR3 comprises 14 residues. V lost 2 bases, J lost 1 base, and 7 bases lay in between. The DNA for the CDR3 is TGTGCCAGCTCACCATTGGCAGGCACAGATACGCAGTATTTT. Amino acid sequence: CASSPLAGTDTQYF.

This sequence joins TRBV7-9 and TRBJ1-1; D ambiguous. V was clipped by 1 base and J by 2 bases, with 5 bases between them. The CDR3 contains 13 residues. Germline CDR1 and CDR2: SEHNR and FQNEAQ (reference sequence). Here the CDR3 reads CASSLERNTEAFF. For the CDR3, the DNA is TGTGCCAGCAGCTTAGAGCGAAACACTGAAGCTTTCTTT.

V gene TRBV4-3 combines with J gene TRBJ1-6; 7 nucleotides line up with TRBD1. Trimming at V came to 1 base and at J to 0 bases, leaving 6 bases not matched to a gene. From germline, CDR1 is LGHNA and CDR2 YSLEER. This CDR3 is 18 amino acids long. For the CDR3, the DNA is TGCGCCAGCAGCCAAGTATACAACAGGGGCTCCTATAATTCACCCCTCCACTTT. As protein: CASSQVYNRGSYNSPLHF.

The V call is TRBV6-6, the J call TRBJ2-5; TRBD1 matches at 9 bases. The J segment lost 4 bases and the V segment lost 2 bases, leaving 5 bases of the junction unmatched. The length of the CDR3 is 15 residues. Germline V gene lookup returns CDR1 MNHNY and CDR2 SVGAGI (reference sequence). DNA for the CDR3: TGTGCCAGCAGTTACCGGGACAGGGTACGAGAGACCCAGTACTTC. This encodes CASSYRDRVRETQYF.

The rearrangement links TRBV19 to TRBJ1-4; 9 bases are a match to TRBD1. CDR3 length: 16 residues. After removal of 5 bases from V and 7 bases from J, the junction contained 11 bases not matched to a gene. Germline CDR1 is LNHDA and CDR2 is SQIVND (reference sequence). The CDR3 coding sequence is TGTGCCAGTAGTCTCCGGACAGGGGCGCGGAGTGAAAAACTGTTTTTT. The encoded protein is CASSLRTGARSEKLFF.

This rearrangement joins TRBV4-3 to TRBJ1-6; D is unclear. The CDR3 consists of 13 residues. V was shortened by 5 bases and J by 7 bases, with 9 bases between the two germline ends. Germline assignment: CDR1 LGHNA and CDR2 YSLEER. This CDR3 is CASSALPNSPLHF. CDR3 in DNA: TGCGCCAGCAGCGCCCTACCAAATTCACCCCTCCACTTT.

CDR3 protein: CASSLTSGLRETQYF. CDR3 in DNA: TGTGCCAGCAGTCTGACTAGCGGGCTGAGGGAGACCCAGTACTTC. The chain carries TRBV28 and TRBJ2-5, with 10 nucleotides matching TRBD2. V shed 5 bases, J shed 5 bases, and the junction held 8 bases outside the gene matches. The CDR3 is 15 amino acids. The germline gives CDR1 MDHEN, CDR2 SYDVKM.

The gene calls are TRBV28 and TRBJ1-1, with TRBD1 as a possible D gene (5 bases). Germline CDR1 is MDHEN and CDR2 is SYDVKM. V lost 5 bases and J lost 5, with 18 bases in between. The CDR3 covers 15 residues. The CDR3 coding sequence is TGTGCCAGCAGTCCACGACAGTTTTGGGTAACTGAAGCTTTCTTT. It yields the protein CASSPRQFWVTEAFF.

The rearrangement uses TRBV18 and TRBJ1-2; 9 nucleotides agree with TRBD1. The V segment lost 0 bases and the J segment 0 bases; nucleotides outside the gene matches: 5. The germline gives CDR1 KGHSH, CDR2 LQKENI. This CDR3 comprises 17 residues. CDR3: CASSPPAQGAANYGYTF. DNA for the CDR3: TGTGCCAGCTCACCACCGGCACAGGGGGCTGCTAACTATGGCTACACCTTC.

V and J are TRBV9 and TRBJ1-2; 8 bases align to TRBD1. The CDR3 consists of 15 residues. The germline V gene has CDR1 SGDLS and CDR2 YYNGEE. J gave up 4 bases and V 4 bases, and 9 bases lay outside the gene matches. DNA of the CDR3: TGTGCCAGCAGCTTCTCCCGGGACAGGCTCTATGGCTACACCTTC. It encodes CASSFSRDRLYGYTF.

V usage is TRBV6-5 and J usage is TRBJ2-7, with TRBD1 matching over 10 bases. The ends lost 8 bases at V and 8 bases at J; junction bases unmatched: 9. Germline CDR1 MNHEY, CDR2 SVGAGI. This CDR3 comprises 13 residues. CDR3 bases: TGTGCCAGCGGGGGGGACAGGGGCCTCCAGCAGTACTTC. It is translated as CASGGDRGLQQYF.

The chain uses TRBV19 and TRBJ1-5; the match to TRBD1 covers 7 bases. Germline-derived CDR1 and CDR2 are LNHDA and SQIVND (reference sequence). The CDR3 is 16 amino acids. V lost 5 bases to trimming and J lost 0 bases; unmatched junction nucleotides: 7. CDR3 DNA sequence: TGTGCCAGTAGTCCTTGGGACAGCCTTAGCAATCAGCCCCAGCATTTT. As protein: CASSPWDSLSNQPQHF.

The chain carries TRBV5-1 and TRBJ2-3, with D uncertain. The length of the CDR3 is 14 residues. Per the germline V gene, CDR1 is SGHRS and CDR2 is YFSETQ. Between the trimmed V and J ends, which lost 5 bases and 0 bases, there was a span of 10 bases. CDR3 coding DNA: TGCGCCAGCAGAGCGTGGTCCAGCACAGATACGCAGTATTTT. It translates to CASRAWSSTDTQYF.

This sequence joins TRBV7-8 and TRBJ2-7; D might be TRBD1 (6 bases). Germline CDR1 reads SGHVS; CDR2 reads FQNEAQ. The CDR3 loop spans 14 amino acids. V lost 8 bases to trimming and J lost 0 bases, with 14 bases between them. CDR3 in DNA: TGTGCCAGCCAGAGTAACAGGGCCTCCTACGAGCAGTACTTC. The encoded protein is CASQSNRASYEQYF.

The J gene is TRBJ1-1, the V gene TRBV7-8; TRBD1 might be the D (5 bases). The CDR3 runs 15 residues. The germline CDR1 and CDR2 sequences are SGHVS and FQNEAQ. Trimming removed 5 bases from V and 4 bases from J, with 17 bases in between. The CDR3 loop is CASSLTGHYGTEAFF. CDR3 coding DNA: TGTGCCAGCAGCCTTACCGGACATTATGGCACTGAAGCTTTCTTT.

The rearrangement links TRBV6-1 to TRBJ2-5; TRBD1 matches 9 bases. The CDR3 is 13 amino acids. The trim removed 6 bases at V and 5 bases at J, leaving 4 bases unmatched. From germline, CDR1 is MNHNS and CDR2 SASEGT. The CDR3, as DNA: TGTGCCAGCAGCTGGACAGGGGAGGAGACCCAGTACTTC. This gives the protein CASSWTGEETQYF.

This chain connects TRBV11-3 to TRBJ2-1; TRBD2 might be the D (6 bases). Trimming cost V 3 bases and J 1 base, with 10 bases left between them. The germline gives CDR1 SGHNT, CDR2 YENEEA. This CDR3 comprises 15 residues. CDR3 sequence reads: CASSFGGNSYNEQFF. The CDR3 DNA follows: TGTGCCAGCAGCTTCGGGGGAAATTCCTACAATGAGCAGTTCTTC.

V gene TRBV19 combines with J gene TRBJ2-3; unclear D gene. The CDR3 runs to 17 residues. The germline V gene encodes CDR1 LNHDA and CDR2 SQIVND (reference sequence). Trimming took off 5 bases at V and 0 bases at J, with 18 bases between the two ends. The CDR3 sequence: CASSSSASPFSTDTQYF. The CDR3, as DNA: TGTGCCAGTAGTTCAAGCGCCTCCCCCTTTAGCACAGATACGCAGTATTTT.

Comments on this clone: One end of the junction is discordant with germline, which a read error may explain. The chain couples TRBV7-3 to TRBJ2-7; maybe TRBD2 (6 bases). The CDR3 sequence is 13 residues long. Germline V lookup: CDR1 SGHTA, CDR2 FQGTGA. The chain's CDR3 is CASSVLASTQKIF. The CDR3 bases are TGTGCCAGCAGCGTCCTAGCGTCCACACAAAAGATCTTC. Together with reference TRBV7-3 and TRBJ2-7, the CDR3 gives the full variable domain: GAGVSQTPSNKVTEKGKYVELRCDPISGHTALYWYRQSLGQGPEFLIYFQGTGAADDSGLPNDRFFAVRPEGSVSTLKIQRTERGDSAVYLCASSVLASTQKIFGPGTRLTVT.

The chain has TRBV6-5 and TRBJ1-6, with 8 bases lining up with TRBD1. Unmatched junction bases numbered 7, after V lost 2 bases and J lost 16 bases. Germline loops: CDR1 MNHEY, CDR2 SVGAGI. The CDR3 consists of 13 residues. In nucleotides, the CDR3 is TGTGCCAGCAGTTACGGAGCAGGGGGCAAACTCCACTTT. Protein sequence: CASSYGAGGKLHF.